This entry features one T cell receptor beta chain sequence. CDR1 and CDR2 (germline): GTSNPN, SVGIG (reference sequence). V was clipped by 3 bases and J by 4 bases, with 10 bases between them. CDR3 length: 13 residues. The data were taken from a study of blood T cell repertoires in COVID-19. Overall study context: T cells, B-cell-depleted T cells, or PBMCs provided the cDNA or gDNA that served as material.

Per the original methods: Researchers report that nucleated cell counts were estimated from reference gene primer amplification. Only in-frame clones appear in the TCRdb table, and some are missing; sequencing was by immunoSEQ multiplex PCR. V and J calls and clone size are as listed in that table; D and trimming were resolved from the DNA. This sample yields 450,000 to 500,000 clones, of which 75% to 90% are seen a single time; 3% to 3.5% belongs to the top ten. Sequenced: peripheral blood. This sequence joins TRBV30 and TRBJ1-3, with D unresolved. The sequence was obtained from a human donor in a cohort sampled during active COVID-19. Written as DNA, the CDR3 is TGTGCCTGGAGAGAGGGATCGGGAAACACCATATATTTT. The encoded protein is CAWREGSGNTIYF.